Each of the 17 T cell receptor beta chains below was sequenced from the same sample in a study of cytomegalovirus exposure and HLA in healthy donors. The PCR had 60 Vbeta and 13 Jbeta primers. TCRdb keeps only in-frame clones here, not all; method: immunoSEQ multiplex PCR. Among some 200,000 clones listed, roughly 70% were seen once. Sequences were obtained from PBMCs. These receptors all stem from a man aged 35 to 55 in good health and CMV-seropositive.

This clone was detected a few times. V is TRBV9 and J is TRBJ2-7; 7 nucleotides match TRBD1. This CDR3 comprises 14 residues. Per germline, CDR1 SGDLS and CDR2 YYNGEE. The V and J ends lost 3 bases and 2 bases, in that order; junction bases with no gene match: 5. DNA of the CDR3: TGTGCCAGCAGCGCGGGACAGAGAACCTACGAGCAGTACTTC. Amino acid sequence: CASSAGQRTYEQYF.

The chain uses TRBV5-1 and TRBJ2-7; 10 nucleotides agree with TRBD1. CDR1 and CDR2 (germline): SGHRS, YFSETQ. This CDR3 is built from 14 residues. The V and J ends lost 3 bases and 2 bases, in that order; junction bases with no gene match: 2. The CDR3 loop is CASSWTGGTYEQYF. The CDR3 DNA reads as TGCGCCAGCAGCTGGACAGGGGGGACCTACGAGCAGTACTTC.

The chain employs TRBV4-3 and TRBJ2-5, with 11 bases that match TRBD2. The J segment lost 4 bases and the V segment lost 4 bases, leaving 5 bases of the junction unmatched. Germline values: CDR1 LGHNA, CDR2 YSLEER. CDR3 length: 15 amino acids. The CDR3 loop is CASSLSGGASETQYF. In DNA, the CDR3 is TGCGCCAGCAGCCTTAGCGGGGGGGCCTCAGAGACCCAGTACTTC.

The rearrangement joins TRBV4-1 to TRBJ2-7; 10 nucleotides align to TRBD2. Germline V gene sequence: CDR1 MGHRA, CDR2 YSYEKL. The V and J ends lost 0 bases and 2 bases, in that order; junction bases with no gene match: 7. This CDR3 region has 17 residues. The CDR3 region is CASSQERPAGGPYEQYF. Here the CDR3 DNA reads TGCGCCAGCAGCCAAGAGAGGCCAGCGGGGGGGCCCTACGAGCAGTACTTC.

The V call is TRBV5-4, the J call TRBJ2-1, with 8 positions matching TRBD1. The J segment lost 0 bases and the V segment lost 4 bases, leaving 3 bases of the junction unmatched. The CDR3 loop spans 15 amino acids. The germline V gene encodes CDR1 SGHNT and CDR2 YYREEE (reference sequence). CDR3 region: CASSADRGSYNEQFF. The CDR3 nucleotides are TGTGCCAGCAGCGCTGACAGGGGCTCCTACAATGAGCAGTTCTTC.

The J gene is TRBJ2-2, the V gene TRBV28; 7 bases map to TRBD2. The germline gives CDR1 MDHEN, CDR2 SYDVKM. The CDR3 sequence is 14 residues long. Losses at the gene ends were 2 bases for V and 5 bases for J; bases not matched to a gene: 2. CDR3 region: CASSLNGGTGELFF. In DNA, the CDR3 is TGTGCCAGCAGTTTAAACGGGGGGACCGGGGAGCTGTTTTTT.

The rearrangement joins TRBV7-2 to TRBJ2-7; D ambiguous. V was cut by 1 base and J by 2 bases, with 9 bases left in between. The CDR3 totals 14 residues. The germline V gene encodes CDR1 SGHTA and CDR2 FQGNSA. The CDR3 nucleotides are TGTGCCAGCAGCTTAGGTCCCCAAACCTACGAGCAGTACTTC. Translation: CASSLGPQTYEQYF.

This chain links TRBV5-1 with TRBJ2-7; TRBD1 might be the D (6 bases). The V end lost 2 bases, the J end lost 2 bases, and 14 bases lay between the germline ends. This CDR3 is 15 amino acids long. Germline V gene lookup returns CDR1 SGHRS and CDR2 YFSETQ. CDR3 DNA sequence: TGCGCCAGCAGCTTAGGCGCAGGGGAAACCTACGAGCAGTACTTC. It is translated as CASSLGAGETYEQYF.

This chain connects TRBV7-8 to TRBJ2-1; 11 bases map to TRBD2. V dropped 5 bases and J dropped 7; count of bases not matched to a gene: 7. Germline values: CDR1 SGHVS, CDR2 FQNEAQ. The CDR3 covers 15 residues. CDR3 region: CASSILAGGNNEQFF. For the CDR3, the DNA is TGTGCCAGCAGCATCCTAGCGGGGGGAAATAATGAGCAGTTCTTC. The variable domain in full, completed from reference TRBV7-8 and TRBJ2-1, reads GAGVSQSPRYKVAKRGQDVALRCDPISGHVSLFWYQQALGQGPEFLTYFQNEAQLDKSGLPSDRFFAERPEGSVSTLKIQRTQQEDSAVYLCASSILAGGNNEQFFGPGTRLTVL.

This rearrangement joins TRBV4-2 to TRBJ2-2; possibly TRBD2 for D (6 bases). This CDR3 is built from 17 residues. Germline CDR1 LGHNA, CDR2 YNFKEQ. V shed 0 bases and J shed 6 bases, with 17 bases lying between them. The DNA for the CDR3 is TGTGCCAGCAGCCAAGATAGGTCGGGCAGGGAGGCCGGGGAGCTGTTTTTT. Residues: CASSQDRSGREAGELFF.

To note about this clone: At the DNA level, this CDR3 is encoded by other sequences in the same sample as well. The V and J genes are TRBV2 and TRBJ1-2, with D unclear. Trimming took off 2 bases at V and 5 bases at J, with 9 bases between the two ends. This CDR3 is 13 amino acids long. Germline V gene data show CDR1 as SNHLY and CDR2 as FYNNEI. The CDR3 loop is CASSEPGGYGYTF. The CDR3 DNA is TGTGCCAGCAGTGAACCCGGAGGATATGGCTACACCTTC.

J is TRBJ2-5 and V is TRBV6-1; D perhaps matches TRBD2 (6 bases). Germline assignment: CDR1 MNHNS and CDR2 SASEGT. The CDR3 extends over 15 amino acids. The V end was cut by 5 bases, the J end by 6 bases, with 19 bases between. Written as DNA, the CDR3 is TGTGCCAGCAGTCCCGGGACTGGCTCGTTGAAGACCCAGTACTTC. This codes for CASSPGTGSLKTQYF.

The genes are TRBV9 and TRBJ2-3, with 11 bases matching TRBD1. Trimming removed 3 bases from V and 4 bases from J; junction bases left unmatched: 7. The CDR3 extends over 16 amino acids. Germline-derived CDR1 and CDR2 are SGDLS and YYNGEE. In DNA, the CDR3 is TGTGCCAGCAGCGCCCTGGGACAGGGGGTCGCAGATACGCAGTATTTT. It encodes CASSALGQGVADTQYF.

The chain couples TRBV19 to TRBJ1-4; no firm D call. V gave up 5 bases and J gave up 1 base, with 17 bases separating them. Germline V lookup: CDR1 LNHDA, CDR2 SQIVND (reference sequence). The CDR3 covers 17 residues. CDR3 protein: CASSFRYSGGTNEKLFF. CDR3 bases: TGTGCCAGTAGTTTCCGGTACTCGGGAGGAACTAATGAAAAACTGTTTTTT.

The V and J genes are TRBV6-6 and TRBJ2-7, with 8 bases aligning to TRBD2. This CDR3 has 15 amino acids. V shed 2 bases and J 3 bases; nucleotides not matched to a gene: 6. Germline values: CDR1 MNHNY, CDR2 SVGAGI (reference sequence). The CDR3 loop is CASSYGGAGGYEQYF. In DNA, the CDR3 is TGTGCCAGCAGTTACGGGGGGGCGGGGGGCTACGAGCAGTACTTC.

The rearrangement links TRBV5-1 to TRBJ1-6, with D maybe TRBD1 (6 bases). V was clipped by 4 bases and J by 10 bases, with 15 bases between them. Germline V gene lookup returns CDR1 SGHRS and CDR2 YFSETQ. This CDR3 has 14 residues. The CDR3 here is CASSVGTLQSPLHF. CDR3 DNA: TGCGCCAGCAGCGTTGGGACACTTCAATCACCCCTCCACTTT.

The rearrangement uses TRBV7-9 and TRBJ1-3; D remains unclear. The CDR3 has 14 residues. The germline CDR1 and CDR2 sequences are SEHNR and FQNEAQ (reference sequence). With 5 bases removed from V and 2 bases from J, the gap between germline ends came to 10 bases. CDR3 nucleotide sequence: TGTGCCAGCAGCCGTTCCCCCCCTGGAAACACCATATATTTT. Its translation is CASSRSPPGNTIYF. Full variable domain (missing parts from reference TRBV7-9 and TRBJ1-3): DTGVSQNPRHKITKRGQNVTFRCDPISEHNRLYWYRQTLGQGPEFLTYFQNEAQLEKSRLLSDRFSAERPKGSFSTLEIQRTEQGDSAMYLCASSRSPPGNTIYFGEGSWLTVV.